Included here is one TCR beta chain sequence, with context. The data stem from a study of Ad26.COV2.S vaccination and SARS-CoV-2 variants. Per germline, CDR1 MGHRA and CDR2 YSYEKL. The CDR3 runs 14 residues. V was trimmed by 4 bases and J by 2 bases, leaving 11 bases between them. The repertoire was sequenced with immunoSEQ multiplex PCR; TCRdb's copy has only in-frame clones and lacks some. The table includes hundreds of thousands of clones, under 95% detected once. The rearrangement links TRBV4-1 to TRBJ1-2; D perhaps matches TRBD1 (5 bases). The sequence was obtained from a human donor who had recovered from COVID-19. The sequences come from peripheral blood, collected after recovery from COVID-19. This CDR3 is CASSRQRNNYGYTF. In nucleotides, the CDR3 is TGCGCCAGCAGCCGACAGAGGAACAACTATGGCTACACCTTC.